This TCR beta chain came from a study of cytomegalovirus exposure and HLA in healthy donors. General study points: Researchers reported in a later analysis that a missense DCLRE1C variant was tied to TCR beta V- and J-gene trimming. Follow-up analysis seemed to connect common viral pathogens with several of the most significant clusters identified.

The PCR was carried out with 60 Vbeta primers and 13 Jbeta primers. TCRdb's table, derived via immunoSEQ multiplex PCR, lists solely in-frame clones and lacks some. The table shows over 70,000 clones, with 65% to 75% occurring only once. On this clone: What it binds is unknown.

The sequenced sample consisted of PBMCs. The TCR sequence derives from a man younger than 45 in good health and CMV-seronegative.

This CDR3 reads CASSKTGYGYTF. CDR3 nucleotides: TGCGCCAGCAGCAAGACAGGCTATGGCTACACCTTC. The chain carries TRBV10-2 and TRBJ1-2, with a weak D call TRBD1 (6 bases). V was pared by 6 bases and J by 4 bases, with 9 bases between. Per the germline V gene, CDR1 is WSHSY and CDR2 is SAAADI. The CDR3 spans 12 residues.